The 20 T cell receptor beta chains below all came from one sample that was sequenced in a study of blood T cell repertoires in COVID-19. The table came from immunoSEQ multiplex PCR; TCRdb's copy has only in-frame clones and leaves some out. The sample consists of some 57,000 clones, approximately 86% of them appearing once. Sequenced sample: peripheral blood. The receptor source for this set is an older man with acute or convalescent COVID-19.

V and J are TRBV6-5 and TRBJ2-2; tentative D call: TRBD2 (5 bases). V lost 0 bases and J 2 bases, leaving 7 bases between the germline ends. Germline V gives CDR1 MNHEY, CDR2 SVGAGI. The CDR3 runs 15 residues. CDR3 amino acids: CASSYSGSNTGELFF. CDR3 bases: TGTGCCAGCAGTTACTCTGGGAGCAACACCGGGGAGCTGTTTTTT.

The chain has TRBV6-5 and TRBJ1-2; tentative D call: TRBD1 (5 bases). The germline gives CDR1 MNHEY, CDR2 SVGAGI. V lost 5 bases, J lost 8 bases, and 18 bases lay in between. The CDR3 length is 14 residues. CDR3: CASSPQAGPSGYTF. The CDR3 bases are TGTGCCAGCAGTCCTCAGGCAGGGCCCTCGGGCTACACCTTC.

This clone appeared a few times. In DNA form, the CDR3 reads TGTGCCAGCAGCTTAATTGAAGGGACACAATACTTC. Protein sequence: CASSLIEGTQYF. This chain links TRBV11-2 with TRBJ2-7; the D gene is possibly TRBD1 (6 bases). CDR1 and CDR2 (germline): SGHAT, FQNNGV. Trimming removed 2 bases from V and 13 bases from J, with 15 bases in between. The CDR3 loop spans 12 amino acids.

The CDR3 reads CASSHERGADQETQYF. CDR3 nucleotides: TGTGCCAGCAGCCACGAGCGGGGGGCTGATCAAGAGACCCAGTACTTC. The genes are TRBV4-2 and TRBJ2-5, with TRBD2 identical over 9 bases. The germline CDR1 and CDR2 sequences are LGHNA and YNFKEQ. The CDR3 has 16 residues. Germline trimming cut 3 bases from V and 2 bases from J; bases unmatched to any gene: 7.

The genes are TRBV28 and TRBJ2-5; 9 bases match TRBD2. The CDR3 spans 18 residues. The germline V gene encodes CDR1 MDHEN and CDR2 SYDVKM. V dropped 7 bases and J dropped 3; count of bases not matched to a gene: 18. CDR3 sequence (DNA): TGTGCCAGCACTACTAGCGGGCGGGGGGCGAGATTAAAAGAGACCCAGTACTTC. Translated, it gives CASTTSGRGARLKETQYF.

The CDR3 DNA reads TGTGCCGTTCAGGGTCAAGATTCACCCCTCCACTTT. Encoded protein: CAVQGQDSPLHF. The rearrangement links TRBV10-3 to TRBJ1-6, with a weak D call TRBD1 (5 bases). CDR3 length equals 12 residues. Trimming shortened V by 11 bases and J by 8 bases, and 13 bases separated the two germline ends. The germline V gene encodes CDR1 ENHRY and CDR2 SYGVKD.

CDR3 region: CASSLTGMGGYTF. DNA of the CDR3: TGTGCCAGCAGCTTAACAGGGATGGGTGGCTACACCTTC. The chain uses TRBV11-2 and TRBJ1-2, with a possible D match to TRBD1 (6 bases). This CDR3 has 13 amino acids. Germline V gene data show CDR1 as SGHAT and CDR2 as FQNNGV. V gave up 2 bases and J gave up 7 bases, with 11 bases separating them. The full variable domain, in which reference TRBV11-2 and TRBJ1-2 provide the parts outside the CDR3, is EAGVAQSPRYKIIEKRQSVAFWCNPISGHATLYWYQQILGQGPKLLIQFQNNGVVDDSQLPKDRFSAERLKGVDSTLKIQPAKLEDSAVYLCASSLTGMGGYTFGSGTRLTVV.

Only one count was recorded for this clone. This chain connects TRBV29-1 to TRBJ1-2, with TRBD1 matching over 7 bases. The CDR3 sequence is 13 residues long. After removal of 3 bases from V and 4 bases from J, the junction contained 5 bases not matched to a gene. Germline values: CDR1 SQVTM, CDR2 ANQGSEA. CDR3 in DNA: TGCAGCGTTGACGACAGGGCTTCCTATGGCTACACCTTC. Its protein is CSVDDRASYGYTF.

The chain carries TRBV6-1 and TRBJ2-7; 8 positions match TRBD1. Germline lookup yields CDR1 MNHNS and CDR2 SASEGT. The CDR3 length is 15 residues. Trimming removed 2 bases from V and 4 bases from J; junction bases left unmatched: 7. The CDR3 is CASSESTGGWYEQYF. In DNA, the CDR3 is TGTGCCAGCAGTGAATCAACAGGGGGTTGGTACGAGCAGTACTTC.

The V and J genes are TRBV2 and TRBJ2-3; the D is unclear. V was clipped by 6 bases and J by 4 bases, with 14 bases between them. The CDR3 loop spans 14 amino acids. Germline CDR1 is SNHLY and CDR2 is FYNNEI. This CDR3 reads CASSLGRGPDTQYF. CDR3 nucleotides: TGTGCCAGCAGCCTCGGAAGAGGTCCAGATACGCAGTATTTT.

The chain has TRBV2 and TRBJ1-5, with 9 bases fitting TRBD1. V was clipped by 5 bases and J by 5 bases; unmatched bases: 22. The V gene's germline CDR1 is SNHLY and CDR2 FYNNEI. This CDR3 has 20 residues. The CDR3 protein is CASSLKIQPGQGKRDQPQHF. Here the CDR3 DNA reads TGTGCCAGCAGTCTCAAGATACAGCCGGGACAGGGTAAAAGGGATCAGCCCCAGCATTTT.

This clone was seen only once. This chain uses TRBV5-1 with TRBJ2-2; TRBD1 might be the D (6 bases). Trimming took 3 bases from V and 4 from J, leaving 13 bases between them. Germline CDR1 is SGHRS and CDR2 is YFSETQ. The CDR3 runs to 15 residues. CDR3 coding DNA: TGCGCCAGCAGCTCAGGGGATTGGAGCACCGGGGAGCTGTTTTTT. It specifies CASSSGDWSTGELFF.

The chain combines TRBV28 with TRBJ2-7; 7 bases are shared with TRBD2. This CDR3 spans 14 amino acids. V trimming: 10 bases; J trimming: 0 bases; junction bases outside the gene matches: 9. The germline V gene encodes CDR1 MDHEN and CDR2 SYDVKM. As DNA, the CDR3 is TGTGCCATCTCCCGGGGAGGGGACTCCTACGAGCAGTACTTC. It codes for CAISRGGDSYEQYF. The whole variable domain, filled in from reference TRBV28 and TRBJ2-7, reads DVKVTQSSRYLVKRTGEKVFLECVQDMDHENMFWYRQDPGLGLRLIYFSYDVKMKEKGDIPEGYSVSREKKERFSLILESASTNQTSMYLCAISRGGDSYEQYFGPGTRLTVT.

CDR3 sequence: CATSRESNYGYTF. CDR3 nucleotide sequence: TGTGCCACCAGCAGAGAGAGCAACTATGGCTACACCTTC. The rearrangement joins TRBV15 to TRBJ1-2; no reliable D call. Trimming shortened V by 0 bases and J by 2 bases, and 4 bases separated the two germline ends. This CDR3 is 13 amino acids long. Germline lookup yields CDR1 LNHNV and CDR2 YYDKDF (reference sequence).

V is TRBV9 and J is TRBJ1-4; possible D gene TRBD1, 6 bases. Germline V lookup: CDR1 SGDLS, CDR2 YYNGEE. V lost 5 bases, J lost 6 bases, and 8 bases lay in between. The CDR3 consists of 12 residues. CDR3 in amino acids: CASRGGDEKLFF. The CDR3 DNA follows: TGTGCCAGCAGAGGGGGGGATGAAAAACTGTTTTTT.

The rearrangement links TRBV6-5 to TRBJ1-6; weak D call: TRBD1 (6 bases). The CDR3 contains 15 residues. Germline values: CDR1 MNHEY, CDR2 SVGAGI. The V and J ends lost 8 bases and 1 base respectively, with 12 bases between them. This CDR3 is CASANRVSYNSPLHF. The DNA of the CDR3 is TGTGCCAGCGCAAACAGGGTTTCCTATAATTCACCCCTCCACTTT.

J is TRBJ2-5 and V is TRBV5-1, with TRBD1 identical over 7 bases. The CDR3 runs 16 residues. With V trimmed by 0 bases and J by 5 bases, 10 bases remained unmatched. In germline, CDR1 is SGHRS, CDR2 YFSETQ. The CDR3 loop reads CASSLALQGLWETQYF. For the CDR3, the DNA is TGCGCCAGCAGCTTGGCCCTACAGGGGCTATGGGAGACCCAGTACTTC.

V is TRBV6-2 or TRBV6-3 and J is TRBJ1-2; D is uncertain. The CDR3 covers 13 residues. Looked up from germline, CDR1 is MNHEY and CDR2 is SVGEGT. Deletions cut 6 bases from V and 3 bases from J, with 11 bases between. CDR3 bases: TGTGCCAGCAGCAGATTTGAGGACTATGGCTACACCTTC. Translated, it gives CASSRFEDYGYTF.

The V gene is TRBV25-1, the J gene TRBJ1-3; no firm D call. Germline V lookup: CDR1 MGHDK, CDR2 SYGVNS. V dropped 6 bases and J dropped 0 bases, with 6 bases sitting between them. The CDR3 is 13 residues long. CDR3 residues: CASRGFSGNTIYF. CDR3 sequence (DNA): TGTGCCAGCAGGGGCTTCTCTGGAAACACCATATATTTT.

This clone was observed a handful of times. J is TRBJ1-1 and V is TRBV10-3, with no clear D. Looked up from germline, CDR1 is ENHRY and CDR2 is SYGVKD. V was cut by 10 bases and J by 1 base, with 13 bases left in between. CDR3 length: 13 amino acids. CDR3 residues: CATTSRGNTEAFF. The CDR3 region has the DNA TGTGCCACCACCTCCCGAGGGAACACTGAAGCTTTCTTT.